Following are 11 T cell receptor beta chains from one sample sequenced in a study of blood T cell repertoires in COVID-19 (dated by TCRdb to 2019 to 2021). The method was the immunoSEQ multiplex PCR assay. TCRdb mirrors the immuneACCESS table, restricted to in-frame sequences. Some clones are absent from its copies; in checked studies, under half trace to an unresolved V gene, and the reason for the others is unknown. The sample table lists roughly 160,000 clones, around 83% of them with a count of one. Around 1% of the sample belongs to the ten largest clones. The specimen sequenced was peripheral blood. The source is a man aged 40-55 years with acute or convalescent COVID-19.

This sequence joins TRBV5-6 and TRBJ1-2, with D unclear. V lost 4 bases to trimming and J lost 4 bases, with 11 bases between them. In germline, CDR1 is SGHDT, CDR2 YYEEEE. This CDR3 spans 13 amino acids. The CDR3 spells CASSQGGFYGYTF. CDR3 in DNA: TGTGCCAGCAGCCAAGGAGGATTCTATGGCTACACCTTC. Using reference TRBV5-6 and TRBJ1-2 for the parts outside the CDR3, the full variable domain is DAGVTQSPTHLIKTRGQQVTLRCSPKSGHDTVSWYQQALGQGPQFIFQYYEEEERQRGNFPDRFSGHQFPNYSSELNVNALLLGDSALYLCASSQGGFYGYTFGSGTRLTVV.

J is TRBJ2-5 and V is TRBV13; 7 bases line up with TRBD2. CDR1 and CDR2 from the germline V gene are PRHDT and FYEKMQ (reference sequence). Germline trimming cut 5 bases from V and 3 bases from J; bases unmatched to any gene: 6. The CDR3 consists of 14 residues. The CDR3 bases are TGTGCCAGCAGCCCCTTGGCGGGGGAAGAGACCCAGTACTTC. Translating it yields CASSPLAGEETQYF. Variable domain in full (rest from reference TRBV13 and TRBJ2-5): AAGVIQSPRHLIKEKRETATLKCYPIPRHDTVYWYQQGPGQDPQFLISFYEKMQSDKGSIPDRFSAQQFSDYHSELNMSSLELGDSALYFCASSPLAGEETQYFGPGTRLLVL.

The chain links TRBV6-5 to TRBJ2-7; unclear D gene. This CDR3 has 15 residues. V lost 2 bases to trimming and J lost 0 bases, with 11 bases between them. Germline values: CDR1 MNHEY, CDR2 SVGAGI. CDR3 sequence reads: CASSYRDSPSYEQYF. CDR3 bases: TGTGCCAGCAGTTACAGAGACTCACCCTCCTACGAGCAGTACTTC.

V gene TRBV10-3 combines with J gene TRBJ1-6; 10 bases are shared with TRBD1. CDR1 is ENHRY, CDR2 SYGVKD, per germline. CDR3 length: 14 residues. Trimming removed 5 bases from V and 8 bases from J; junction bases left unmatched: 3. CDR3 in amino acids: CAISPTGGDSPLHF. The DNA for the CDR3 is TGTGCCATCAGTCCGACAGGGGGCGATTCACCCCTCCACTTT.

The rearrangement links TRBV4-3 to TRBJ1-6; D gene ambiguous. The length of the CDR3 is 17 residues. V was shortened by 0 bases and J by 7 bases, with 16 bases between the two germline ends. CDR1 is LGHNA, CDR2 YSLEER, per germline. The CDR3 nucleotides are TGCGCCAGCAGCCAAGATTACTCTAGTGTCCGGAATTCACCCCTCCACTTT. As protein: CASSQDYSSVRNSPLHF.

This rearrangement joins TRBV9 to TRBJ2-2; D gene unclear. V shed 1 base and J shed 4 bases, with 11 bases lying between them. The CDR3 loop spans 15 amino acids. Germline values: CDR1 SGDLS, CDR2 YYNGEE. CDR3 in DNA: TGTGCCAGCAGCGTAAAAGTAACGGGCACCGGGGAGCTGTTTTTT. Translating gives CASSVKVTGTGELFF. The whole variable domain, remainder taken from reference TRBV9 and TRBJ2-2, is DSGVTQTPKHLITATGQRVTLRCSPRSGDLSVYWYQQSLDQGLQFLIQYYNGEERAKGNILERFSAQQFPDLHSELNLSSLELGDSALYFCASSVKVTGTGELFFGEGSRLTVL.

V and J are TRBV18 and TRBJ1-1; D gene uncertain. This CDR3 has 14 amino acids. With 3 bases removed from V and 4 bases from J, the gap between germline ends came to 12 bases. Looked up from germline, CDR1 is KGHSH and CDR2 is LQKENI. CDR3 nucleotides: TGTGCCAGCTCACCGATACCCATCGGCACTGAAGCTTTCTTT. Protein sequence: CASSPIPIGTEAFF.

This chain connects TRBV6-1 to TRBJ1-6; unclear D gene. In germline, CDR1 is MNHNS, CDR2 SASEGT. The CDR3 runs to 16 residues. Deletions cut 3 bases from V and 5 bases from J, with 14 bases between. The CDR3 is CASSDTLSQDNSPLHF. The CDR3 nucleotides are TGTGCCAGCAGTGATACGCTTAGTCAGGATAATTCACCCCTCCACTTT.

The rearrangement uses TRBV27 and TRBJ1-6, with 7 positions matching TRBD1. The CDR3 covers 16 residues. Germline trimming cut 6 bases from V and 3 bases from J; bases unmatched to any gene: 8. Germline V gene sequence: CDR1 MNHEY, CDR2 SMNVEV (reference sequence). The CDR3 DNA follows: TGTGCCAGCAGCCGGACAGGCACTCACTATAATTCACCCCTCCACTTT. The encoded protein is CASSRTGTHYNSPLHF.

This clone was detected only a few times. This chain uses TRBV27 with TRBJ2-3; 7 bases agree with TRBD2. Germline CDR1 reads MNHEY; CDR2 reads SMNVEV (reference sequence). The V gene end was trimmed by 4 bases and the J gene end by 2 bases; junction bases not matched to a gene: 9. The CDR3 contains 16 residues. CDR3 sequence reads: CASSWLAVPSTDTQYF. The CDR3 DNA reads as TGTGCCAGCAGTTGGCTAGCGGTTCCTTCCACAGATACGCAGTATTTT.

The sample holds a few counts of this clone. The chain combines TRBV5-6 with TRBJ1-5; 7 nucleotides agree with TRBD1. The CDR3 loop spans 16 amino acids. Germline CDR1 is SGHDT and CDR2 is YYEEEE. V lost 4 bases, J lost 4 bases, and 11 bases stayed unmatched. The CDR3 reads CASSPHQGTENQPQHF. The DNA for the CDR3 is TGTGCCAGCAGCCCCCACCAAGGGACAGAGAATCAGCCCCAGCATTTT. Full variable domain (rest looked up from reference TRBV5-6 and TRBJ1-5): DAGVTQSPTHLIKTRGQQVTLRCSPKSGHDTVSWYQQALGQGPQFIFQYYEEEERQRGNFPDRFSGHQFPNYSSELNVNALLLGDSALYLCASSPHQGTENQPQHFGDGTRLSIL.